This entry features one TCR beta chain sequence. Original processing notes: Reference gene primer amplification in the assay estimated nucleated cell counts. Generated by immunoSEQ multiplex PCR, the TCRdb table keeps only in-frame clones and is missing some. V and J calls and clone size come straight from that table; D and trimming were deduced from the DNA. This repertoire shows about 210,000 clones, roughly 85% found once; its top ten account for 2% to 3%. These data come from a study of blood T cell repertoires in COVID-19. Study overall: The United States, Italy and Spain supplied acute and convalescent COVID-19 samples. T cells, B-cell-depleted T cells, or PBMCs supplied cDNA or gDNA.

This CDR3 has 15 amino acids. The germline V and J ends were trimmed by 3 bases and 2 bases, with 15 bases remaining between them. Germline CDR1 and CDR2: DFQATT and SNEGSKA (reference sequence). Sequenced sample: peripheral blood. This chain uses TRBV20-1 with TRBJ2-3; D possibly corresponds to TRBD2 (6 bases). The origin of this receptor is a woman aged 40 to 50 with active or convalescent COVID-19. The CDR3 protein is CSASSSGPATDTQYF. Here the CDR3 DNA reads TGCAGTGCTAGTTCGAGCGGGCCCGCCACAGATACGCAGTATTTT.